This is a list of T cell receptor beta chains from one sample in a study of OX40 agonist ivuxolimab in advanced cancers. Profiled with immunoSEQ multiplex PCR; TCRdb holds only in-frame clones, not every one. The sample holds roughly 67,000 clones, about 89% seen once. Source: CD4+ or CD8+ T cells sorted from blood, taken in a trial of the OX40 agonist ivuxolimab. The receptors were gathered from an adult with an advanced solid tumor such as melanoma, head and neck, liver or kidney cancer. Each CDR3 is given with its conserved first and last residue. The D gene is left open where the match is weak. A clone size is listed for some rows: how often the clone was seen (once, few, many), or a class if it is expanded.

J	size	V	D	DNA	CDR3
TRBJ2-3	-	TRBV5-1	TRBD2	TGCGCCAGCAGACCTAGCGGGGGGGCGGGAGATACGCAGTATTTT	CASRPSGGAGDTQYF
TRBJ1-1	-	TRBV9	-	TGTGCCAGTCAGAGGGGAGGGGGAGAGGGCACTGAAGCTTTCTTT	CASQRGGGEGTEAFF
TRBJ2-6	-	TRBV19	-	TGTGCCAGTAGTATATGGGGGGGCAGCTCTGGGGCCAACGTCCTGACTTTC	CASSIWGGSSGANVLTF
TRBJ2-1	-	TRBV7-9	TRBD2	TGTGCCAGCAGAAGAAGCGGGGGAGGGAATGAGCAGTTCTTC	CASRRSGGGNEQFF
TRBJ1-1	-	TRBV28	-	TGTGCCAGCAGTTTGCTCGGGGGGACTGAAGCTTTCTTT	CASSLLGGTEAFF
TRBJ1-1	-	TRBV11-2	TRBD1	TGTGCCAGCAGAGGACAGGGGGCGCGGGTGGGGAACACTGAAGCTTTCTTT	CASRGQGARVGNTEAFF
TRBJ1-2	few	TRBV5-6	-	TGTGCCAGCAGCTTGGGCAGCTATGGCTACACCTTC	CASSLGSYGYTF
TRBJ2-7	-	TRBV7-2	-	TGTGCCAGCAGCTTAGCCGGGGGCCTCTCCTACGAGCAGTACTTC	CASSLAGGLSYEQYF
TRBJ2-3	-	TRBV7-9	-	TGTGCCAGCAGCTTGACCGGGAGACCGTCCGTGGATACGCAGTATTTT	CASSLTGRPSVDTQYF
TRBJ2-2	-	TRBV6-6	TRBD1	TGTGCCAGCAGACCAGTACAGGGGATCGGGGAGCTGTTTTTT	CASRPVQGIGELFF
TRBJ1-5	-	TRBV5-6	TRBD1	TGTGCCAGCAGCTTGGGCGACAGGGGCCAGCCCCAGCATTTT	CASSLGDRGQPQHF
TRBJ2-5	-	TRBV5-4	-	TGTGCCAGCAGCTTTTCGGCGGACCAAGAGACCCAGTACTTC	CASSFSADQETQYF